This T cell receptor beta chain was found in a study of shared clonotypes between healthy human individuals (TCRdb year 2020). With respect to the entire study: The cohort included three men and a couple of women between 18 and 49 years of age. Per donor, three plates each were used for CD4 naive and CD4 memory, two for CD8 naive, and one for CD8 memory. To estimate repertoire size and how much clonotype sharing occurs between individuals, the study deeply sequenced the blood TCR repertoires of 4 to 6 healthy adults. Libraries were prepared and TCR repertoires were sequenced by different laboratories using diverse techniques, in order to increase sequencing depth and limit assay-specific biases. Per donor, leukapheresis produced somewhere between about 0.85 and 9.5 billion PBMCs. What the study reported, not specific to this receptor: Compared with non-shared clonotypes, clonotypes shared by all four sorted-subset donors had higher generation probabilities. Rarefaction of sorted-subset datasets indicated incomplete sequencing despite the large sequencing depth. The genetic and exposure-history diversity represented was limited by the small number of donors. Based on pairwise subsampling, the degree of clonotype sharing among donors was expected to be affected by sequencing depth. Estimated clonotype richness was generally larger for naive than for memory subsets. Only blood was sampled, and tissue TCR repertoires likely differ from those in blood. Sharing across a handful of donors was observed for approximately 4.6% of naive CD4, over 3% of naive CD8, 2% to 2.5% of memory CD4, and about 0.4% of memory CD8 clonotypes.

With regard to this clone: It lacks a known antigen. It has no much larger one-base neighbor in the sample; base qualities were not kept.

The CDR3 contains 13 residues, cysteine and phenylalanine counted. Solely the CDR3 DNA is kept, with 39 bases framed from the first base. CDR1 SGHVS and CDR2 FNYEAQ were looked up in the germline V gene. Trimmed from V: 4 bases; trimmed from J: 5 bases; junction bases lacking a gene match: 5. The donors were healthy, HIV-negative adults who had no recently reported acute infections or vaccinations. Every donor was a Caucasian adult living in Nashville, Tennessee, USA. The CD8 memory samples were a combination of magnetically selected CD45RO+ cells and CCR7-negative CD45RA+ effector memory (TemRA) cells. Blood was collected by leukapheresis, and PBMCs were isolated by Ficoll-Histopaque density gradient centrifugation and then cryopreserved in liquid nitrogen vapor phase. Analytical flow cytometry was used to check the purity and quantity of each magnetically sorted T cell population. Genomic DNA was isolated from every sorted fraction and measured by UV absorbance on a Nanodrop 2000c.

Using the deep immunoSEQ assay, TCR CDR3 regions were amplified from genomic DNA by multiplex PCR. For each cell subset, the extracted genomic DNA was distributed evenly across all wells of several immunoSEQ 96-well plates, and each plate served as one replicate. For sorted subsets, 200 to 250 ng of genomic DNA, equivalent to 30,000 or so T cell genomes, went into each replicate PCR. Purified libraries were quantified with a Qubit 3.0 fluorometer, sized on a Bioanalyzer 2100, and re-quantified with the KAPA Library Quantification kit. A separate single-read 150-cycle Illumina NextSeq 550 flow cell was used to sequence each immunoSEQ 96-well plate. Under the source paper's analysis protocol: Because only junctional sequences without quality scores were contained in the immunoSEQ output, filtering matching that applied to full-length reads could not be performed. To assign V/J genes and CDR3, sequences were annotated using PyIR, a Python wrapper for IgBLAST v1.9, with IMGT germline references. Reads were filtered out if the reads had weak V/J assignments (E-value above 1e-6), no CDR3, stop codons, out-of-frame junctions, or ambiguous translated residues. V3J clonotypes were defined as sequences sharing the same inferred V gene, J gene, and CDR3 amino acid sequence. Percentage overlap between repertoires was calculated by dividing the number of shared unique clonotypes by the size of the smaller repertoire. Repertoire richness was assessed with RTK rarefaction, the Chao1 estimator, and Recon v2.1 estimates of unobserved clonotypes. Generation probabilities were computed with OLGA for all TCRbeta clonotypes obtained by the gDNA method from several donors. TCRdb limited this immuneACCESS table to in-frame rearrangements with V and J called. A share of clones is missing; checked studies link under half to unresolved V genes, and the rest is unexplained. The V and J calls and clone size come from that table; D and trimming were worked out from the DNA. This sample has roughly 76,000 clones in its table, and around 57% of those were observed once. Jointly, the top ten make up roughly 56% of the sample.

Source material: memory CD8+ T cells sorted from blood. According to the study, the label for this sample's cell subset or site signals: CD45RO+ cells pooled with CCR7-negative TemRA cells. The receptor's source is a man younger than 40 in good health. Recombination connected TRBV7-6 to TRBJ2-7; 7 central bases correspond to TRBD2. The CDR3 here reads CASSSGEGHEQYF. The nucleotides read TGTGCCAGCAGCTCGGGGGAGGGACACGAGCAGTACTTC.